This TCR beta chain was recovered during a study of early T cells in non-severe SARS-CoV-2 infection (dated by TCRdb to 2020 to 2022). Background on the whole study: Because TCR sequencing relied on bulk RNA taken from unsorted whole blood, pairing of alpha and beta chains was not possible. The study at large found these results: Matching against VDJdb was skewed toward anti-spike CD8 responses, likely underestimated virus-specific expansions, and missed private and CD4 specificities.

The study was a case-control design nested within a healthcare worker cohort in London, UK, with weekly nasopharyngeal swab PCR tests and blood sampling. Healthcare workers were recruited between 23 and 31 March 2020, during the week of the UK lockdown, and were followed weekly for up to roughly 16 weeks. This clonotype was seen more than once but under ten times. It has no known antigen specificity. No much larger clone exists at a distance of one base, and base qualities are not known. Reading the germline V gene gives CDR1 SGHAT and CDR2 FQNNGV. There are 14 amino acids in the CDR3, from cysteine to phenylalanine inclusive. Only CDR3 DNA remains: 42 bases, in frame from the first base. V was cut back by 2 bases and J by 4 bases, leaving a gap of 11 bases between them. The library was produced with 5' RACE. TCRdb records NextSeq 500 as the sequencer. The TCR library protocol attached unique molecular identifiers to individual cDNA molecules to correct for sequencing error and PCR bias. Sequencing covered both TCR alpha and beta chains, and within each sample the abundances of alpha and beta sequences were tightly co-correlated. In the paper's pipeline: V gene, J gene and CDR3 annotation of TCR sequences was performed with Decombinator V4. Expanded TCRs were defined as changing significantly between any two time points under a Poisson model with p below 0.0001. TCR abundances were normalised to the total number of TCRs sequenced per sample and were expressed as counts per million. MAIT TCRs were defined by TRAV1-2 paired with TRAJ12, TRAJ20 or TRAJ33, and iNKT TCRs by TRAV10 paired with TRAJ18. VDJdb, accessed on 1 November 2021, was searched for TCRs annotated for CMV, EBV and SARS-CoV-2, and TCRs annotated for more than one antigen were excluded. TCRdb reran the public reads through fastp at Q25 and MiXCR, keeping productive beta chains. Rows matching on CDR3 protein sequence are summarized as one entry with the most common DNA and genes. These V and J calls originate from TCRdb's pipeline instead of the authors' own analysis. The sample includes 97,000 or so distinct CDR3 sequences, with roughly 14% observed a single time. The ten most abundant clones make up roughly 6.3% of the sample.

Sequencing used whole blood. Here the chain combines TRBV11-2 and TRBJ1-2; the D segment could be TRBD1, given 5 matching bases. This TCR was recovered from an adult who was a healthcare worker with PCR-confirmed SARS-CoV-2 infection or an uninfected control (not recorded which). The sequenced DNA is TGTGCCAGCAGCTTATTGGCAGACAGCTATGGCTACACCTTC. Its product reads: CASSLLADSYGYTF.